One and the same sample provided the 2 T cell receptor beta chains below, sequenced in a study of regulatory T cells in long-lasting Graves disease. The time point here: persistent/refractory GD, antithyroid drugs over 5 years with positive TRAb. PBMC RNA served as the TCR library source. Arm-PCR of CDR3 regions and iRepertoire HTBI primers were the basis on which TCR beta libraries were built. TCRdb re-derived calls from the multiplex PCR reads in MiXCR, one entry per CDR3 protein. The table records about 460,000 distinct CDR3 sequences, about 22% of them present only once. The specimen comprised peripheral blood mononuclear cells (PBMCs), sampled when the disease was refractory, from a patient treated with antithyroid drugs. The receptors come from a female donor with Graves disease.

The chain carries TRBV20-1 and TRBJ1-1, with D tentatively TRBD1 (6 bases). CDR3 length equals 13 residues. The germline V and J ends were trimmed by 3 bases and 10 bases, with 18 bases remaining between them. The germline V gene encodes CDR1 DFQATT and CDR2 SNEGSKA (reference sequence). For the CDR3, the DNA is TGCAGTGCTAGGGGGGCCCGGGGCGCGGGAGCTTTCTTT. Protein product: CSARGARGAGAFF.

The gene calls are TRBV29-1 and TRBJ2-2; 10 nucleotides align to TRBD1. The V segment lost 2 bases and the J segment 4 bases; nucleotides outside the gene matches: 7. Germline CDR1 and CDR2: SQVTM and ANQGSEA. This CDR3 region has 16 residues. In DNA form, the CDR3 reads TGCAGCGTTGAAAAATTTGGGACAGGGGTCACCGGGGAGCTGTTTTTT. Translation: CSVEKFGTGVTGELFF.